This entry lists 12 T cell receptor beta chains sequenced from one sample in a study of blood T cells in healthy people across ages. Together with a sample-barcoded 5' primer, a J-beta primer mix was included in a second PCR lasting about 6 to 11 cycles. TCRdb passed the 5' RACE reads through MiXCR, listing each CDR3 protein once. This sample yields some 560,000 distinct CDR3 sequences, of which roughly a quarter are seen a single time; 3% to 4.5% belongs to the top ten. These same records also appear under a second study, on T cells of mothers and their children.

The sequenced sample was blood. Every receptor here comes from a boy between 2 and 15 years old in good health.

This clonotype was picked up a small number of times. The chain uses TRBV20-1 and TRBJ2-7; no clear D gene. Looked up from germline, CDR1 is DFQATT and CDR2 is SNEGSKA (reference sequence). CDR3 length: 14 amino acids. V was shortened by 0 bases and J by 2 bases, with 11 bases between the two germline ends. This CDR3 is CSARDPQRAYEQYF. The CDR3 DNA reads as TGCAGTGCTAGAGACCCCCAAAGGGCCTACGAGCAGTACTTC.

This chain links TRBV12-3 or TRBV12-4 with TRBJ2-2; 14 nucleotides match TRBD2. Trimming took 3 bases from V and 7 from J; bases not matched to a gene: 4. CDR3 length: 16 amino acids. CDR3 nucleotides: TGTGCCAGCAGTTTCGGGACTAGCGGGAGTCACGGGGAGCTGTTTTTT. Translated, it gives CASSFGTSGSHGELFF.

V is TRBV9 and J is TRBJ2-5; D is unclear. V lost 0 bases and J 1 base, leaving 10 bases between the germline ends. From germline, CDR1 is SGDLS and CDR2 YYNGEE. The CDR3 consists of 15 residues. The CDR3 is CASSVGNSGQETQYF. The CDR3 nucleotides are TGTGCCAGCAGCGTAGGTAACTCGGGCCAAGAGACCCAGTACTTC.

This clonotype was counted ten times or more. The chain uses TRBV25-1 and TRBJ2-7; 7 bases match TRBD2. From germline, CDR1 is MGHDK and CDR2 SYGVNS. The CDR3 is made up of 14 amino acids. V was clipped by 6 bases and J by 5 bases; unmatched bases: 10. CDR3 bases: TGTGCCAGCAGCCGTGGGTCCGGGGGGAACGAGCAGTACTTC. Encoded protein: CASSRGSGGNEQYF.

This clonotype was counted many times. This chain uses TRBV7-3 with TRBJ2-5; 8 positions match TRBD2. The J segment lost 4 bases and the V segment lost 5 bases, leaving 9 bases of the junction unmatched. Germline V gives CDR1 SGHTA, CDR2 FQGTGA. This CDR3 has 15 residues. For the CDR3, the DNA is TGTGCCAGCAGCCCATCGGGGGGGAGGAGAGAGACCCAGTACTTC. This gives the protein CASSPSGGRRETQYF. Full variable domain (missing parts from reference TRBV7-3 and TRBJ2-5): GAGVSQTPSNKVTEKGKYVELRCDPISGHTALYWYRQSLGQGPEFLIYFQGTGAADDSGLPNDRFFAVRPEGSVSTLKIQRTERGDSAVYLCASSPSGGRRETQYFGPGTRLLVL.

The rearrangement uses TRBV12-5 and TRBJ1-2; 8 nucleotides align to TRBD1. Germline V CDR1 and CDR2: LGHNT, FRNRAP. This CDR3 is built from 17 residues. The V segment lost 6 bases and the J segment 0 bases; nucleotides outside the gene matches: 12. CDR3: CASGPPTGARTNYGYTF. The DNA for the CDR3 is TGTGCTAGTGGCCCGCCGACAGGGGCTCGAACTAACTATGGCTACACCTTC. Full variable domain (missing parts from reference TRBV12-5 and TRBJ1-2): DARVTQTPRHKVTEMGQEVTMRCQPILGHNTVFWYRQTMMQGLELLAYFRNRAPLDDSGMPKDRFSAEMPDATLATLKIQPSEPRDSAVYFCASGPPTGARTNYGYTFGSGTRLTVV.

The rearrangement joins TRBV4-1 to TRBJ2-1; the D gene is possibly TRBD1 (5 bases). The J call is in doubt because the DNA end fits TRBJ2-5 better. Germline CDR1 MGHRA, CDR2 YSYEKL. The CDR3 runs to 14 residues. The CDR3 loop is CASSQGQRTGTQYF. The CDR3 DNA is TGCGCCAGCAGCCAAGGACAGAGGACGGGGACCCAGTACTTC.

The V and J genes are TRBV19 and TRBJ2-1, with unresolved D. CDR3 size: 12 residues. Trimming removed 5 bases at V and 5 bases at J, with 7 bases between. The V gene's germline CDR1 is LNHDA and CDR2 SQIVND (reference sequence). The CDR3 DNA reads TGTGCCAGTAGTCTGTTCAACAATGAGCAGTTCTTC. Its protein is CASSLFNNEQFF. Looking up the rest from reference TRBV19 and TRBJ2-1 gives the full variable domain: DGGITQSPKYLFRKEGQNVTLSCEQNLNHDAMYWYRQDPGQGLRLIYYSQIVNDFQKGDIAEGYSVSREKKESFPLTVTSAQKNPTAFYLCASSLFNNEQFFGPGTRLTVL.

The CDR3 is CSALLANEQFF. DNA for the CDR3: TGCAGTGCCCTGTTAGCAAATGAGCAGTTCTTC. V and J are TRBV20-1 and TRBJ2-1; unclear D gene. Germline values: CDR1 DFQATT, CDR2 SNEGSKA (reference sequence). The CDR3 consists of 11 residues. The V gene lost 6 bases and the J gene lost 7 bases, with 10 bases spanning the gap.

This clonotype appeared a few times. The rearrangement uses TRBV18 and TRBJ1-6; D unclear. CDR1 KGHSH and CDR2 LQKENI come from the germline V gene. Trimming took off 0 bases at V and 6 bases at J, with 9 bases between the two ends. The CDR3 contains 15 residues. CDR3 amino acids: CASSPPRGINSPLHF. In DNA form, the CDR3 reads TGTGCCAGCTCACCACCCCGTGGGATTAATTCACCCCTCCACTTT.

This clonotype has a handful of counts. The DNA for the CDR3 is TGCAGCATTGTTGGGAACACTGAAGCTTTCTTT. As protein: CSIVGNTEAFF. The genes are TRBV29-1 and TRBJ1-1; D uncertain. The CDR3 loop spans 11 amino acids. The germline CDR1 and CDR2 sequences are SQVTM and ANQGSEA. The V gene lost 8 bases and the J gene lost 1 base, with 8 bases spanning the gap.

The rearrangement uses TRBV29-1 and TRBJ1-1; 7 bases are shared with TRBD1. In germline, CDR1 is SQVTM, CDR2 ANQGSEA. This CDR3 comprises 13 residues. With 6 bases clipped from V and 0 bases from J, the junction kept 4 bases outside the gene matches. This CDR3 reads CSVLRGMNTEAFF. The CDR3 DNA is TGCAGCGTCCTCAGGGGGATGAACACTGAAGCTTTCTTT.